This T cell receptor beta chain was captured by sequencing in a study of somatic mutations in cytotoxic T cells in rheumatoid arthritis (dated by TCRdb to 2015 to 2018). Notes on the research overall: Sorted V beta1+ cells also underwent TCRB sequencing, and some V beta antibody-stained T-cell populations were flow-sorted at nearly 100% purity on a FACSAria II or Sony SH800. In newly diagnosed rheumatoid arthritis without treatment, the study examined if expanded CD8+ T-cell clones harbor somatic mutations, relying on TCRB deep sequencing to characterize clonality. TCRB deep sequencing was performed for approximately 61 rheumatoid arthritis patients and some 19 healthy controls. Patients and controls did not essentially differ in median age, which was nearly identical between the groups.

With a median age of about 51 years (range roughly 20-80) and about 51% female, the healthy controls consisted of 20 blood donors whose buffy coats were used. CD4+ and CD8+ cells were isolated by positive magnetic bead selection on an AutoMACS, and purity was checked by flow cytometry. Isolation of peripheral blood mononuclear cells was done through Ficoll-Paque PLUS density gradient separation. DNA was extracted from CD4-enriched, CD8-enriched or PBMC samples with Nucleospin Tissue or Tissue XS kits and quantified with a Qubit 2.0 fluorometer. With regard to this clone: Its cognate antigen has yet to be identified. No base quality values were provided; no much bigger clone lies one nucleotide off.

The immunoSEQ assay was applied to genomic DNA for TCRB CDR3 sequencing. The study's own analysis went as follows. The analyses included only productive TCRB rearrangements. Clonality was calculated as a Shannon entropy-based productive clonality index, and a clone was defined by a unique TCRB CDR3 sequence. The template counts of each clone relative to the total templates per sample were used to calculate repertoire overlap between two samples. A correlation with a Spearman r of 0.61 was found between V-gene usage by flow cytometry and V-gene usage by TCRB sequencing. TCRdb retrieved this table from immuneACCESS and kept in-frame rearrangements only. Not all clones are present; in checked studies, unresolved V genes account for under half, and no reason is known for the remainder. Clonal size and the V and J genes are those of that table, whereas D and trimming came from the DNA. In this sample the table shows about 36,000 clones, approximately 84% of which occur a single time. Of the sample, 3.2% is held by the ten largest clones.

Results and caveats for the whole study, not just this receptor: CD8+ T-cell clonality did not differ significantly between rheumatoid arthritis patients and age-matched healthy controls. Several identical CD8+ TCRB sequences were found in both blood and synovial fluid, and in about an eighth of the roughly 60 patients the largest CD8+ clone exceeded 20% of CD8+ cells. The slight underrepresentation of TRBV07 in patients was not corrected for multiple comparisons. Viral specificity could not be ruled out by absence from virus-specific databases, and the antigen targets of the expanded CD8+ clones remained unknown. Healthy controls showed no age-related increase in CD8+ clonality, whereas patients did (Spearman r ≈ 0.49).

Counted from cysteine to phenylalanine, this CDR3 has 17 amino acids. The read is trimmed to its CDR3 DNA, 51 bases read in frame from base 1. The germline V gene encodes CDR1 SEHNR and CDR2 FQNEAQ (reference sequence). Ends trimmed: V by 9 bases, J by 7 bases; bases unmatched to a gene: 11. Sequenced sample: CD8+ T cells sorted from blood. The rearrangement combines TRBV7-9 with TRBJ2-2, and TRBD2 matches 16 of the central bases. The receptor's source is a man aged 40-55 years in good health. Read as DNA, the sequence is TGTGCCAGTCTGGGACTAGCGGGAGGGCCGAATCACGGGGAGCTGTTTTTT. The translation is CASLGLAGGPNHGELFF.